The present entry profiles one TCR beta chain with its context. The V gene end was trimmed by 1 base and the J gene end by 10 bases; junction bases not matched to a gene: 5. The CDR3 has 13 amino acids. Germline values: CDR1 SGHDN, CDR2 FVKESK. This entry is derived from a study of OX40 agonist ivuxolimab in advanced cancers. Whole-study context: Three partial responders included one hepatocellular carcinoma patient and two cutaneous melanoma patients.

Some clones are missing from TCRdb's copy, which holds only in-frame ones; the method was immunoSEQ multiplex PCR. The table has about 94,000 clones, around 86% seen once. The sequences come from CD4+ or CD8+ T cells sorted from blood, collected in a trial of the OX40 agonist ivuxolimab. The chain combines TRBV14 with TRBJ1-2; TRBD1 matches at 8 bases. This clonotype originated in an adult with an advanced solid tumor such as melanoma, head and neck, liver or kidney cancer. In DNA, the CDR3 is TGTGCCAGCAGCCAAGGGACAGGGAGAGACTACACCTTC. Translated: CASSQGTGRDYTF.